One sample yielded the 27 T cell receptor beta chains listed below, sequenced in a study of cytomegalovirus exposure and HLA in healthy donors. PCR involved 60 Vbeta and 13 Jbeta primers. TCRdb's copy holds only in-frame clones and misses some; the assay was immunoSEQ multiplex PCR. The sample has tens of thousands of clones. Material: PBMCs. Receptor source: a female donor in good health and CMV-seropositive.

This chain links TRBV4-1 with TRBJ2-7; 11 bases fit TRBD1. CDR3 length: 15 amino acids. Germline V gene data show CDR1 as MGHRA and CDR2 as YSYEKL. After removal of 3 bases from V and 3 bases from J, the junction contained 4 bases not matched to a gene. CDR3 in amino acids: CASSHAGTGGYEQYF. CDR3 coding DNA: TGCGCCAGCAGCCACGCCGGGACAGGGGGCTACGAGCAGTACTTC.

V gene TRBV5-8 combines with J gene TRBJ1-1; D is unresolved. CDR3 length: 14 amino acids. Trimming shortened V by 2 bases and J by 0 bases, and 8 bases separated the two germline ends. The V gene's germline CDR1 is SGHTS and CDR2 YDEGEE. The CDR3 here is CASSFSVLNTEAFF. In nucleotides, the CDR3 is TGTGCCAGCAGCTTCTCAGTCCTGAACACTGAAGCTTTCTTT.

This chain uses TRBV5-1 with TRBJ1-5; the match to TRBD1 covers 7 bases. The CDR3 is made up of 14 amino acids. The germline gives CDR1 SGHRS, CDR2 YFSETQ. Trimming at V came to 4 bases and at J to 4 bases, leaving 5 bases not matched to a gene. Here the CDR3 DNA reads TGCGCCAGCAGCCTAGGGACAGCAAATCAGCCCCAGCATTTT. The encoded protein is CASSLGTANQPQHF.

The chain links TRBV4-3 to TRBJ2-1; D is ambiguous. Germline V gene sequence: CDR1 LGHNA, CDR2 YSLEER. The CDR3 sequence is 16 residues long. V gave up 0 bases and J gave up 4 bases, with 13 bases separating them. CDR3 nucleotide sequence: TGCGCCAGCAGCCAAGAATCCCTGCAGTCTTACAATGAGCAGTTCTTC. Translation: CASSQESLQSYNEQFF.

Concerning this clone itself: Other nucleotide sequences from this sample produce the same CDR3. V gene TRBV4-1 combines with J gene TRBJ1-6; TRBD1 aligns across 8 bases. CDR1 and CDR2 (germline): MGHRA, YSYEKL. The CDR3 length is 17 residues. J gave up 8 bases and V 3 bases, and 12 bases lay outside the gene matches. The CDR3 sequence is CASSHGGSGGAYSPLHF. DNA for the CDR3: TGCGCCAGCAGCCACGGAGGTTCAGGGGGCGCGTATTCACCCCTCCACTTT.

The chain links TRBV18 to TRBJ1-5; 7 nucleotides agree with TRBD1. The trim removed 4 bases at V and 5 bases at J, leaving 5 bases unmatched. In germline, CDR1 is KGHSH, CDR2 LQKENI. This CDR3 has 14 residues. This CDR3 reads CASSHRDRYQPQHF. DNA of the CDR3: TGTGCCAGCTCACACCGGGACAGATATCAGCCCCAGCATTTT.

For this clone: The same CDR3 is also encoded by other DNA sequences in this sample. The chain has TRBV5-1 and TRBJ2-3; 7 bases fit TRBD2. The CDR3 loop spans 12 amino acids. After removal of 7 bases from V and 3 bases from J, the junction contained 2 bases not matched to a gene. The germline gives CDR1 SGHRS, CDR2 YFSETQ. In nucleotides, the CDR3 is TGCGCCAGCGGGAGGGGTACAGATACGCAGTATTTT. As protein: CASGRGTDTQYF.

The chain links TRBV9 to TRBJ2-7, with 10 bases lining up with TRBD1. This CDR3 spans 16 amino acids. Germline CDR1 and CDR2: SGDLS and YYNGEE. The trim removed 4 bases at V and 5 bases at J, leaving 12 bases unmatched. This CDR3 is CASSPRGDRGSHEQYF. The CDR3, as DNA: TGTGCCAGCAGCCCTAGAGGGGACAGGGGTAGCCACGAGCAGTACTTC.

CDR3 residues: CASSLAHDRAEGYTF. DNA for the CDR3: TGCGCCAGCAGCTTGGCCCATGACAGGGCGGAAGGCTACACCTTC. The chain recombines TRBV5-1 with TRBJ1-2; the match to TRBD1 covers 7 bases. Germline V CDR1 and CDR2: SGHRS, YFSETQ. Trimming removed 0 bases from V and 8 bases from J; junction bases left unmatched: 10. The CDR3 loop spans 15 amino acids.

The rearrangement links TRBV6-1 to TRBJ2-5; 7 positions agree with TRBD1. Unmatched junction bases numbered 2, after V lost 1 base and J lost 3 bases. Germline V gene data show CDR1 as MNHNS and CDR2 as SASEGT. CDR3 length: 14 amino acids. The CDR3 spells CASSEGGTEETQYF. CDR3 DNA sequence: TGTGCCAGCAGTGAAGGGGGGACAGAAGAGACCCAGTACTTC.

The rearrangement links TRBV7-9 to TRBJ2-1, with TRBD2 matching 10 bases. Germline CDR1 reads SEHNR; CDR2 reads FQNEAQ (reference sequence). This CDR3 spans 15 amino acids. V trimming: 0 bases; J trimming: 9 bases; junction bases outside the gene matches: 5. CDR3 in amino acids: CASSLAASGRSEQFF. For the CDR3, the DNA is TGTGCCAGCAGCTTAGCGGCTAGCGGGAGAAGTGAGCAGTTCTTC.

CDR3 residues: CASSSGLAVNEQFF. The CDR3 nucleotides are TGTGCCAGCAGTTCGGGACTAGCGGTGAATGAGCAGTTCTTC. The chain recombines TRBV28 with TRBJ2-1; 11 bases fit TRBD2. The germline gives CDR1 MDHEN, CDR2 SYDVKM. Trimming cost V 4 bases and J 7 bases; bases outside gene matches: 3. CDR3 length equals 14 residues. The complete variable domain, with remaining parts taken from reference TRBV28 and TRBJ2-1, reads DVKVTQSSRYLVKRTGEKVFLECVQDMDHENMFWYRQDPGLGLRLIYFSYDVKMKEKGDIPEGYSVSREKKERFSLILESASTNQTSMYLCASSSGLAVNEQFFGPGTRLTVL.

The J gene is TRBJ2-5, the V gene TRBV6-1; 8 bases are a match to TRBD1. The trim removed 1 base at V and 4 bases at J, leaving 5 bases unmatched. The CDR3 consists of 15 residues. The germline V gene encodes CDR1 MNHNS and CDR2 SASEGT. The DNA of the CDR3 is TGTGCCAGCAGTGAAGGCAGGGGGCGCAGAGAGACCCAGTACTTC. It translates to CASSEGRGRRETQYF.

V and J are TRBV11-3 and TRBJ2-5; D possibly corresponds to TRBD2 (5 bases). The CDR3 runs to 16 residues. The V gene's germline CDR1 is SGHNT and CDR2 YENEEA. V was cut by 5 bases and J by 3 bases, with 19 bases left in between. CDR3 sequence: CASSPNKDWRKETQYF. In DNA, the CDR3 is TGTGCCAGCAGCCCAAATAAGGACTGGAGAAAAGAGACCCAGTACTTC.

V gene TRBV27 combines with J gene TRBJ2-1; D is uncertain. V dropped 5 bases and J dropped 2 bases, with 7 bases sitting between them. Germline V CDR1 and CDR2: MNHEY, SMNVEV (reference sequence). This CDR3 is built from 13 residues. CDR3 protein: CASSGSPYNEQFF. The CDR3 bases are TGTGCCAGCAGTGGTAGCCCCTACAATGAGCAGTTCTTC.

The chain combines TRBV18 with TRBJ2-7; D remains ambiguous. V was pared by 5 bases and J by 2 bases, with 10 bases between. The CDR3 runs to 13 residues. The germline CDR1 and CDR2 sequences are KGHSH and LQKENI. The CDR3, as DNA: TGTGCCAGCTCATCCACTCCCCCCTACGAGCAGTACTTC. Protein sequence: CASSSTPPYEQYF.

This chain uses TRBV25-1 with TRBJ2-7, with TRBD2 matching over 10 bases. V shed 4 bases, J shed 4 bases, and the junction held 4 bases outside the gene matches. Germline V gene data show CDR1 as MGHDK and CDR2 as SYGVNS. The CDR3 extends over 14 amino acids. This CDR3 is CASSASGSIYEQYF. The CDR3 nucleotides are TGTGCCAGCAGTGCTAGCGGGAGTATTTACGAGCAGTACTTC.

The gene calls are TRBV19 and TRBJ2-7, with TRBD1 as a possible D gene (6 bases). The CDR3 runs to 15 residues. V was cut by 6 bases and J by 6 bases, with 21 bases left in between. Germline V gives CDR1 LNHDA, CDR2 SQIVND (reference sequence). The CDR3 loop is CASSKQGASLSEQYF. In DNA form, the CDR3 reads TGTGCCAGTAGCAAACAGGGCGCATCTCTCTCCGAGCAGTACTTC. Looking up the rest from reference TRBV19 and TRBJ2-7 gives the full variable domain: DGGITQSPKYLFRKEGQNVTLSCEQNLNHDAMYWYRQDPGQGLRLIYYSQIVNDFQKGDIAEGYSVSREKKESFPLTVTSAQKNPTAFYLCASSKQGASLSEQYFGPGTRLTVT.

The chain employs TRBV27 and TRBJ2-3; maybe TRBD2 (6 bases). The ends were cut back, 5 bases at V and 2 bases at J, with 23 bases in the middle. The length of the CDR3 is 18 residues. Per germline, CDR1 MNHEY and CDR2 SMNVEV (reference sequence). CDR3 coding DNA: TGTGCCAGCAGTCCCCGACCCCGGACACTAGCTTTCACAGATACGCAGTATTTT. This gives the protein CASSPRPRTLAFTDTQYF.

The gene calls are TRBV5-1 and TRBJ2-7; D is ambiguous. Germline assignment: CDR1 SGHRS and CDR2 YFSETQ. This CDR3 is built from 14 residues. With 0 bases removed from V and 3 bases from J, the gap between germline ends came to 10 bases. CDR3 bases: TGCGCCAGCAGCTTGGAATCAGCAGGCTACGAGCAGTACTTC. Translation gives CASSLESAGYEQYF.

J is TRBJ2-7 and V is TRBV28; 7 positions agree with TRBD2. The CDR3 contains 13 residues. J gave up 4 bases and V 6 bases, and 6 bases lay outside the gene matches. Germline loops: CDR1 MDHEN, CDR2 SYDVKM. The CDR3 DNA sequence: TGTGCCAGCAGCCCTGCGGGGGAGTACGAGCAGTACTTC. Translation gives CASSPAGEYEQYF.

The chain links TRBV18 to TRBJ1-5; 7 bases line up with TRBD1. This CDR3 region has 16 residues. Germline loops: CDR1 KGHSH, CDR2 LQKENI. J lost 0 bases, V lost 4 bases, and 6 bases had no gene match. The CDR3 DNA reads as TGTGCCAGCTCACTTGTCGGACAGGTTAGCAATCAGCCCCAGCATTTT. Protein product: CASSLVGQVSNQPQHF.

J is TRBJ1-2 and V is TRBV5-8; D ambiguous. This CDR3 spans 13 amino acids. Germline CDR1 is SGHTS and CDR2 is YDEGEE. V lost 7 bases, J lost 11 bases, and 21 bases lay in between. The CDR3 nucleotides are TGTGCCAGCGCCCTCAACGGGATTTATCGGTACACCTTC. The encoded protein is CASALNGIYRYTF.

This chain joins TRBV4-1 and TRBJ2-5; tentative D call: TRBD2 (6 bases). Per germline, CDR1 MGHRA and CDR2 YSYEKL. This CDR3 has 14 amino acids. The V end lost 1 base, the J end lost 5 bases, and 11 bases lay between the germline ends. CDR3 coding DNA: TGCGCCAGCAGCCAAGCGGGGGTACTGGAGACCCAGTACTTC. Protein sequence: CASSQAGVLETQYF.

The chain uses TRBV18 and TRBJ2-2; 7 nucleotides line up with TRBD1. Trimming took 5 bases from V and 4 from J; bases not matched to a gene: 7. Germline lookup yields CDR1 KGHSH and CDR2 LQKENI. CDR3 size: 15 residues. CDR3 residues: CASSWGQLSTGELFF. DNA of the CDR3: TGTGCCAGCTCATGGGGACAGTTAAGCACCGGGGAGCTGTTTTTT.

This chain uses TRBV27 with TRBJ1-5, with D possibly matching TRBD1 (6 bases). Per germline, CDR1 MNHEY and CDR2 SMNVEV (reference sequence). Trimming took 5 bases from V and 1 from J, leaving 21 bases between them. This CDR3 has 18 residues. Written as DNA, the CDR3 is TGTGCCAGCAGTCCAAGGGGGAGGGGCTGGGGGAGCAATCAGCCCCAGCATTTT. It is translated as CASSPRGRGWGSNQPQHF.

The V call is TRBV10-3, the J call TRBJ1-1; no clear D. The CDR3 extends over 16 amino acids. Trimming took off 5 bases at V and 0 bases at J, with 16 bases between the two ends. CDR1 and CDR2 from the germline V gene are ENHRY and SYGVKD. The chain's CDR3 is CAISSSLGSLNTEAFF. In DNA, the CDR3 is TGTGCCATCAGTAGTAGCCTCGGGTCCTTGAACACTGAAGCTTTCTTT.